This is a list of T cell receptor beta chains from one sample in a study of identical twins. TCRdb re-called the 5' RACE reads with MiXCR, one entry per CDR3 protein. The data show approximately 1.8 million distinct CDR3 sequences, with about 30% seen just once and over 0.25% held by the top ten. Source material: cord blood. The receptors here all came from a newborn girl in good health. Each CDR3 is given with its conserved first and last residue. Each record gives: D gene, J gene, V gene, clone size, CDR3 DNA, CDR3 protein. A D gene is named only where the DNA matches it firmly. The size of a clone is reported for some rows only, either as once, few or many, or as a class for expanded clones.

.,TRBJ2-1,TRBV6-1,few,TGTGCCAGCAGTAAGGACCCTCCTTCCTACAATGAGCAGTTCTTC,CASSKDPPSYNEQFF
.,TRBJ2-5,TRBV20-1,many,TGCAGTGCTAGGACAAAAGAGACCCAGTACTTC,CSARTKETQYF
TRBD1,TRBJ1-1,TRBV20-1,.,TGCAGTGCTAAACAGGACAGGGGACACATGAACACTGAAGCTTTCTTT,CSAKQDRGHMNTEAFF
TRBD2,TRBJ2-1,TRBV5-1,.,TGCGCCAGCAGCCGAGGGGCTAGCGGGGGTTACAATGAGCAGTTCTTC,CASSRGASGGYNEQFF
TRBD2,TRBJ2-1,TRBV11-2,few,TGTGCCAGCAGCTTACTAGCGGGGCCCAATGAGCAGTTCTTC,CASSLLAGPNEQFF
TRBD1,TRBJ2-1,TRBV5-1,.,TGCGCCAGCAGCTACAGGGGCAGTAACTATGGCCACACCTTC,CASSYRGSNYGHTF
.,TRBJ2-7,TRBV4-1,few,TGCGCCAGCAGCCAAGGACGGGGGAAAATAAGCTACGAGCAGTACTTC,CASSQGRGKISYEQYF
TRBD1,TRBJ1-1,TRBV6-1,.,TGTGCCAGCAGTGAGGAGGGGGCAAGAATGAACACTGAAGCTTTCTTT,CASSEEGARMNTEAFF
.,TRBJ1-1,TRBV10-3,few,TGTGCCGTCACCGGGACGAGGAACACTGAAGCTTTCTTT,CAVTGTRNTEAFF
TRBD2,TRBJ2-3,TRBV20-1,few,TGCAGTGCTAGAGCCCTAGCGGGGGATACGCAGTATTTT,CSARALAGDTQYF
TRBD1,TRBJ1-2,TRBV28,few,TGTGCCAGCAGTACCCGGGACAGGGGTCTCTCTAACTATGGCTACACCTTC,CASSTRDRGLSNYGYTF
.,TRBJ2-2,TRBV29-1,many,TGCAGCGTTGACAACACCGGGGAGCTGTTTTTT,CSVDNTGELFF
.,TRBJ2-1,TRBV29-1,few,TGCAGCGTTGTTCCCGGCAGGGTGGGCTACAATGAGCAGTTCTTC,CSVVPGRVGYNEQFF
TRBD2,TRBJ2-2,TRBV28,.,TGTGCCAGCAGTTTCCTGGCTAGCGGGAGGAACACCGGGGAGCTGTTTTTT,CASSFLASGRNTGELFF
TRBD1,TRBJ2-7,TRBV24-1,.,TGTGCCACCAGTGATAACCGGGACAGGGCTGGCTTTGAGCAGTACTTC,CATSDNRDRAGFEQYF
.,TRBJ2-3,TRBV20-1,.,TGCAGTGCCCCGATCTGGCGGGGGCGCACAGATACGCAGTATTTT,CSAPIWRGRTDTQYF
.,TRBJ2-7,TRBV20-1,.,TGCAGTGCTAGCCCCGATAGCGCCTCCTACGAGCAGTACTTC,CSASPDSASYEQYF
.,TRBJ2-3,TRBV29-1,.,TGCAGCGTCCCCAAGCCCGGGGATACGCAGTATTTT,CSVPKPGDTQYF
.,TRBJ1-5,TRBV4-1,.,TGCGCCAGCAGCCAAGATGGGGCTCGTGGCAGCAATCAGCCCCAGCATTTT,CASSQDGARGSNQPQHF
.,TRBJ2-1,TRBV13,few,TGTGCCAGCAGCTTACGGGCTAGCGCACTCTACAATGAGCAGTTCTTC,CASSLRASALYNEQFF
TRBD1,TRBJ2-3,TRBV28,few,TGTGCCAGCAGTTTATTTGGCAGGGGGTCTACAGATACGCAGTATTTT,CASSLFGRGSTDTQYF
.,TRBJ2-1,TRBV4-1,few,TGCGCCAGCAGCCAAGGGCCCCTCAGAAGCTCCTACAATGAGCAGTTCTTC,CASSQGPLRSSYNEQFF
.,TRBJ2-5,TRBV7-9,.,TGTGCCAGCAGCTTAGTCCCGACCCGACAGGGAGGAGAGACCCAGTACTTC,CASSLVPTRQGGETQYF
.,TRBJ2-4,TRBV27,.,TGTGCCAGCAGGGCTAGTATGACCAAAAACATTCAGTACTTC,CASRASMTKNIQYF
.,TRBJ1-2,TRBV20-1,.,TGCAGCATATTAAGTACAGGGAGGTATGGCTACACCTTC,CSILSTGRYGYTF
TRBD2,TRBJ2-3,TRBV7-2,many,TGTGCCAGCAGCTTAACGACTAGCGGGAGGACAGATACGCAGTATTTT,CASSLTTSGRTDTQYF
TRBD1,TRBJ2-5,TRBV5-1,once,TGCGCCGGCAGTTTGGGACAGGGAAAGGAGACCCAGTACTTC,CAGSLGQGKETQYF
.,TRBJ2-1,TRBV15,.,TGTGCCACCAGCAGAGATGCTAGCCCTGGAGGGTACAATGAGCAGTTCTTC,CATSRDASPGGYNEQFF
.,TRBJ2-1,TRBV9,.,TGTGCCAGCAGCGGGGGGACTGTCAATGAGCAGTTCTTC,CASSGGTVNEQFF
.,TRBJ2-3,TRBV4-1,many,TGCGCCAGCAGCCAAGGGTACTGGGATACGCAGTATTTT,CASSQGYWDTQYF
TRBD1,TRBJ1-5,TRBV15,few,TGTGCCACCAGCAGAGCCCGACAGGGACATAGAGGCAATCAGCCCCAGCATTTT,CATSRARQGHRGNQPQHF
.,TRBJ2-5,TRBV6-6,few,TGTGCCAGCAGTTACTCGGACTACCCTATTCAAGAGACCCAGTACTTC,CASSYSDYPIQETQYF
.,TRBJ1-1,TRBV28,.,TGTGCCAGCAGTTTTCAATTAGGCGGCACTGAAGCTTTCTTT,CASSFQLGGTEAFF
.,TRBJ1-2,TRBV20-1,.,TGCAGTCCACCAGAAGGGGGGGTCTCGGGTAACTATGGCTACACCTTC,CSPPEGGVSGNYGYTF
TRBD2,TRBJ2-7,TRBV27,many,TGTGCCAGCAGCATAGCGGGAGGAGGGAACGAGCAGTACTTC,CASSIAGGGNEQYF
.,TRBJ1-5,TRBV4-1,.,TGCGCCAGCAGCCAAGCACGGTATAGCAATCAGCCCCAGCATTTT,CASSQARYSNQPQHF
TRBD1,TRBJ1-3,TRBV20-1,.,TGCAGTGCTAGAGATGGGACAGGGAGTAAAGGAAACACCATATATTTT,CSARDGTGSKGNTIYF
.,TRBJ2-3,TRBV5-5,.,TGTGCCAGCAGCTTGAGATTGTGGGGAGATACGCAGTATTTT,CASSLRLWGDTQYF
.,TRBJ2-7,TRBV2,few,TGTGCCAGCAGTGAAGTCGGGATCTCCTACGAGCAGTACTTC,CASSEVGISYEQYF
.,TRBJ2-1,TRBV7-2,.,TGTGCCAGCAGCTTCTCGGGTCCTCTTAGGGGTACGGAGCAGTTCTTC,CASSFSGPLRGTEQFF
.,TRBJ1-2,TRBV4-1,.,TGCGCCAGCAGCCAAGACCCTGATAGGGACTATGGCTACACCTTC,CASSQDPDRDYGYTF
TRBD2,TRBJ2-7,TRBV6-5,few,TGTGCCAGCCAGTCGGGCGGGAGAGTTGGCGAGCAGTACTTC,CASQSGGRVGEQYF
TRBD1,TRBJ1-5,TRBV29-1,.,TGCAGCGTACTGGACAGGGCCGGACAGCCCCAGCATTTT,CSVLDRAGQPQHF
TRBD1,TRBJ2-1,TRBV9,few,TGTGCCAGCAGCGTAAGGGGGACAGGGGGCTACAATGAGCAGTTCTTC,CASSVRGTGGYNEQFF
.,TRBJ1-4,TRBV5-1,.,TGCGCCAGCAGCATCCTCGCCGGTGCAACTAATGAAAAACTGTTTTTT,CASSILAGATNEKLFF
.,TRBJ2-1,TRBV12-3/TRBV12-4,.,TGTGCCAGCAGTTTAATCGTATATGGGGTAACCTACAATGAGCAGTTCTTC,CASSLIVYGVTYNEQFF
.,TRBJ2-3,TRBV2,.,TGTGCCAGCAGCCCGACTTTGAACGCAGATACGCAGTATTTT,CASSPTLNADTQYF
TRBD1,TRBJ1-6,TRBV9,few,TGTGCCAGCAGCGTGACAGGGGGGTCACCCCTCCACTTT,CASSVTGGSPLHF
.,TRBJ2-1,TRBV4-2,.,TGTGCCAGCAGCCAAGGCCTAGAGACTAGAGGTCTCTACGAGCAGTTCTTC,CASSQGLETRGLYEQFF
.,TRBJ2-1,TRBV28,few,TGCGCCAGCAGCTTGTGGGACCCGTACAATGAGCAGTTCTTC,CASSLWDPYNEQFF
TRBD1,TRBJ1-5,TRBV4-2,few,TGTGCCAGCAGCCAAGACGGGACAGGGTTTAGAAATCAGCCCCAGCATTTT,CASSQDGTGFRNQPQHF
.,TRBJ2-7,TRBV12-3/TRBV12-4,few,TGTGCCAGCAGTTACCCCGTAGAGTCCTACGAGCAGTACTTC,CASSYPVESYEQYF
TRBD1,TRBJ2-5,TRBV20-1,.,TGCAGTGCTGGAGGACCGGGACAGCAAGAGACCCAGTACTTC,CSAGGPGQQETQYF
.,TRBJ2-5,TRBV5-1,few,TGCGCCAGCAGCCCTAGAGGCGGGTCCTTAGCTATCGAGACCCAGTACTTC,CASSPRGGSLAIETQYF
.,TRBJ1-5,TRBV20-1,few,TGCAGTGCTAGTGCCGGGACAACTAGCAATCAGCCCCAGCATTTT,CSASAGTTSNQPQHF
.,TRBJ1-2,TRBV4-2,many,TGTGCCAGCAGCCAAGGCGACAGCGGCTATGGCTACACCTTC,CASSQGDSGYGYTF
.,TRBJ1-6,TRBV27,few,TGTGCCAGCACCTTAATAAACCCCTATAATTCACCCCTCCACTTT,CASTLINPYNSPLHF